These 28 T cell receptor beta chains share one sample of origin, sequenced in a study of vaccination and CD4 T cells after COVID-19. Their cognate antigens are unknown. Regarding treatment: roughly 10-day PBMC culture with coronavirus spike peptide pools or control peptides (ViraFEST assay). The assay that was used to sequence DNA from cultured CD4+ T cells was the Oncomine TCR Beta short-read assay. TCRdb re-analysed the PCR reads in MiXCR, keeping a single row per CDR3 protein. The sample shows fewer than 20,000 distinct CDR3 sequences, around half of them seen only once. The sequenced sample was CD4+ T cells from blood, cultured in vitro, obtained before SARS-CoV-2 vaccination. These receptors were taken from a human donor who had recovered from COVID-19.

V gene TRBV20-1 combines with J gene TRBJ2-3; TRBD1 agrees at 7 bases. The CDR3 covers 14 residues. Per germline, CDR1 DFQATT and CDR2 SNEGSKA (reference sequence). V lost 6 bases to trimming and J lost 0 bases; unmatched junction nucleotides: 6. CDR3 amino acids: CSARDRPSTDTQYF. In DNA, the CDR3 is TGCAGTGCCCGGGACAGACCTAGCACAGATACGCAGTATTTT.

This clonotype was seen a few times. The rearrangement links TRBV20-1 to TRBJ2-1, with D maybe TRBD2 (6 bases). V was clipped by 0 bases and J by 2 bases, with 14 bases between them. The CDR3 extends over 16 amino acids. CDR1 and CDR2 from the germline V gene are DFQATT and SNEGSKA (reference sequence). CDR3 loop: CSARDRSGSAYNEQFF. CDR3 sequence (DNA): TGCAGTGCTAGAGATCGGTCCGGGAGCGCCTACAATGAGCAGTTCTTC.

This clonotype was recorded a few times. The chain carries TRBV28 and TRBJ1-6; D is uncertain. This CDR3 is built from 12 residues. The germline V and J ends were trimmed by 2 bases and 11 bases, with 7 bases remaining between them. CDR1 MDHEN and CDR2 SYDVKM come from the germline V gene. The CDR3 nucleotides read TGTGCCAGCAGTTTAATCGCAGCACCCCTCCACTTT. Residues: CASSLIAAPLHF.

This chain links TRBV6-1 with TRBJ1-1; 8 nucleotides align to TRBD1. The junction had 7 bases not matched to a gene; V was cut back by 3 bases and J by 1 base. The CDR3 length is 16 residues. From germline, CDR1 is MNHNS and CDR2 SASEGT. CDR3 residues: CASSEPPGQANTEAFF. The CDR3 DNA reads TGTGCCAGCAGTGAGCCGCCGGGACAGGCGAACACTGAAGCTTTCTTT.

The gene calls are TRBV6-1 and TRBJ2-3; D ambiguous. The CDR3 runs to 13 residues. Per germline, CDR1 MNHNS and CDR2 SASEGT. Trimming removed 3 bases at V and 5 bases at J, with 9 bases between. The DNA for the CDR3 is TGTGCCAGCAGTGATACCGCCAGAGATACGCAGTATTTT. This sequence encodes CASSDTARDTQYF.

The sample holds a few counts of this clonotype. This rearrangement joins TRBV20-1 to TRBJ1-5, with D possibly matching TRBD1 (5 bases). Germline V gene sequence: CDR1 DFQATT, CDR2 SNEGSKA (reference sequence). With 3 bases removed from V and 2 bases from J, the gap between germline ends came to 17 bases. This CDR3 region has 16 residues. The CDR3 nucleotides read TGCAGTGCTAGTCCCGGCCAGGGAGGGGGCAATCAGCCCCAGCATTTT. It specifies CSASPGQGGGNQPQHF.

This clonotype appeared a few times. V gene TRBV29-1 combines with J gene TRBJ1-5; D is unresolved. Germline V gene data show CDR1 as SQVTM and CDR2 as ANQGSEA. This CDR3 has 16 residues. V gave up 0 bases and J gave up 5 bases, with 17 bases separating them. The CDR3, as DNA: TGCAGCGTTGAAGATGTCCCAGGTGCCTCATATCAGCCCCAGCATTTT. This encodes CSVEDVPGASYQPQHF.

The rearrangement joins TRBV19 to TRBJ1-6; no clear D. CDR1 LNHDA and CDR2 SQIVND come from the germline V gene (reference sequence). This CDR3 comprises 13 residues. V was trimmed by 2 bases and J by 8 bases, leaving 7 bases between them. The CDR3 DNA follows: TGTGCCAGTAGTATAACAGTAGATTCACCCCTCCACTTT. Protein sequence: CASSITVDSPLHF.

The J gene is TRBJ1-2, the V gene TRBV6-4; 12 positions match TRBD1. The V and J ends lost 6 bases and 8 bases, in that order; junction bases with no gene match: 22. Germline CDR1 reads MRHNA; CDR2 reads SNTAGT. The CDR3 contains 19 residues. The CDR3 spells CASSKNTRDRGRGLEGYTF. In nucleotides, the CDR3 is TGTGCCAGCAGCAAAAATACCCGGGACAGGGGGCGAGGATTAGAAGGCTACACCTTC.

This clonotype was seen only a few times. CDR3 sequence: CASSIGSDQPQHF. The CDR3 nucleotides read TGTGCCAGTAGTATCGGGTCAGATCAGCCCCAGCATTTT. This rearrangement joins TRBV19 to TRBJ1-5; the D is unclear. CDR3 size: 13 residues. V lost 3 bases and J lost 5, with 8 bases in between. Per the germline V gene, CDR1 is LNHDA and CDR2 is SQIVND (reference sequence).

This clonotype was observed a few times. The rearrangement joins TRBV7-2 to TRBJ1-2; TRBD1 might be the D (5 bases). The CDR3 runs 13 residues. Germline lookup yields CDR1 SGHTA and CDR2 FQGNSA. V shed 4 bases and J shed 8 bases, with 14 bases lying between them. CDR3 in DNA: TGTGCCAGCAGCTCCCTTCAGGGAAGAGGCTACACCTTC. This gives the protein CASSSLQGRGYTF.

Comment on this clonotype: A read error may account for a junction end that differs from germline. The rearrangement joins TRBV4-1 to TRBJ2-5, with D tentatively TRBD1 (6 bases). The CDR3 is 15 amino acids. Per the germline V gene, CDR1 is MGHRA and CDR2 is YSYEKL. This chain's CDR3 is CASRQVTGRVEGQYF. The CDR3 coding sequence is TGCGCCAGCAGACAAGTTACAGGGCGGGTTGAGGGCCAGTACTTC.

The rearrangement uses TRBV11-2 and TRBJ2-3; either TRBD1 or TRBD2 may supply D (5 bases each). The CDR3 totals 15 residues. Germline assignment: CDR1 SGHAT and CDR2 FQNNGV. The V end lost 2 bases, the J end lost 5 bases, and 14 bases lay between the germline ends. Here the CDR3 reads CASSLRPGTQDTQYF. As DNA, the CDR3 is TGTGCCAGCAGCTTACGGCCAGGGACCCAAGATACGCAGTATTTT.

This clonotype showed up just a few times. V and J are TRBV10-3 and TRBJ1-1, with 8 bases matching TRBD1. Germline assignment: CDR1 ENHRY and CDR2 SYGVKD. CDR3 size: 14 residues. V lost 3 bases, J lost 10 bases, and 10 bases stayed unmatched. CDR3 in DNA: TGTGCCATCAGTGAAGTGCCAGGGGGCGCGTCAGCTTTCTTT. It translates to CAISEVPGGASAFF.

The table lists this clonotype with a few counts. V is TRBV7-8 and J is TRBJ1-2; 9 nucleotides line up with TRBD1. After removal of 1 base from V and 5 bases from J, the junction contained 5 bases not matched to a gene. This CDR3 is 15 amino acids long. Germline lookup yields CDR1 SGHVS and CDR2 FQNEAQ. The CDR3 DNA sequence: TGTGCCAGCAGCTTAGTAGGGACAGGGAATTATGGCTACACCTTC. This encodes CASSLVGTGNYGYTF. The full variable domain, its missing parts supplied by reference TRBV7-8 and TRBJ1-2, is GAGVSQSPRYKVAKRGQDVALRCDPISGHVSLFWYQQALGQGPEFLTYFQNEAQLDKSGLPSDRFFAERPEGSVSTLKIQRTQQEDSAVYLCASSLVGTGNYGYTFGSGTRLTVV.

The gene calls are TRBV6-2 or TRBV6-3 and TRBJ2-6; D may correspond to TRBD1 or TRBD2 (5 bases each). The germline V gene has CDR1 MNHEY and CDR2 SVGEGT. The CDR3 covers 16 residues. Deletions cut 5 bases from V and 4 bases from J, with 15 bases between. The CDR3 nucleotides are TGTGCCAGCAGTGAGGGACGGCCCTCCGGGGCCAACGTCCTGACTTTC. Translation gives CASSEGRPSGANVLTF.

The chain recombines TRBV2 with TRBJ1-1; a possible D gene is TRBD1 (5 bases). In germline, CDR1 is SNHLY, CDR2 FYNNEI. The CDR3 loop spans 14 amino acids. V lost 8 bases and J 0 bases, leaving 13 bases between the germline ends. The DNA for the CDR3 is TGTGCCAGCTACCTCCAGGGCATGAACACTGAAGCTTTCTTT. The encoded protein is CASYLQGMNTEAFF.

V gene TRBV4-3 combines with J gene TRBJ2-1; D is possibly TRBD1 (5 bases). The CDR3 is made up of 16 amino acids. In germline, CDR1 is LGHNA, CDR2 YSLEER. V was trimmed by 0 bases and J by 8 bases, leaving 17 bases between them. CDR3 residues: CASSQEAQGGLDEQFF. In nucleotides, the CDR3 is TGCGCCAGCAGCCAAGAAGCCCAGGGTGGCCTGGATGAGCAGTTCTTC.

The chain has TRBV27 and TRBJ2-3; TRBD2 matches 12 bases. The CDR3 extends over 16 amino acids. Germline values: CDR1 MNHEY, CDR2 SMNVEV (reference sequence). J gave up 2 bases and V 4 bases, and 4 bases lay outside the gene matches. The CDR3 nucleotides read TGTGCCAGCAGTTCACTAGCGGGAGGATCCACAGATACGCAGTATTTT. The encoded protein is CASSSLAGGSTDTQYF.

This clonotype was detected a few times. This rearrangement joins TRBV6-1 to TRBJ1-2; 7 bases line up with TRBD1. This CDR3 contains 12 residues. V gave up 8 bases and J gave up 3 bases; unmatched junction bases: 3. Per germline, CDR1 MNHNS and CDR2 SASEGT. This CDR3 reads CASRTGDYGYTF. In DNA form, the CDR3 reads TGTGCCAGCCGGACAGGAGACTATGGCTACACCTTC.

CDR3 nucleotides: TGTGCCAGCAGGACTAGCAATCAGCCCCAGCATTTT. Residues: CASRTSNQPQHF. The rearrangement uses TRBV2 and TRBJ1-5, with no clear D. Germline CDR1 is SNHLY and CDR2 is FYNNEI. This CDR3 spans 12 amino acids. V lost 6 bases and J lost 0, with 3 bases in between.

This chain links TRBV4-2 with TRBJ1-5; TRBD1 aligns across 11 bases. CDR3 length: 15 amino acids. Trimming removed 1 base from V and 5 bases from J; junction bases left unmatched: 1. The germline gives CDR1 LGHNA, CDR2 YNFKEQ. CDR3 in amino acids: CASSQAGQGDQPQHF. In nucleotides, the CDR3 is TGTGCCAGCAGCCAAGCGGGACAGGGGGATCAGCCCCAGCATTTT.

The chain uses TRBV4-2 and TRBJ2-7, with TRBD1 identical over 8 bases. V lost 1 base to trimming and J lost 2 bases; unmatched junction nucleotides: 10. Germline V gene lookup returns CDR1 LGHNA and CDR2 YNFKEQ. This CDR3 spans 17 amino acids. CDR3 DNA: TGTGCCAGCAGCCAAGGGTTCGAAGGACAGGGCACCTACGAGCAGTACTTC. It encodes CASSQGFEGQGTYEQYF.

This clonotype has only a few counts. J is TRBJ1-6 and V is TRBV7-9; D ambiguous. Trimming stripped 5 bases from V and 10 bases from J, with 18 bases between. The CDR3 runs 15 residues. CDR1 is SEHNR and CDR2 is FQNEAQ in the germline V gene (reference sequence). In DNA form, the CDR3 reads TGTGCCAGCAGCGCAAGCGGGGAGGGAAAATCACCCCTCCACTTT. Translated, it gives CASSASGEGKSPLHF.

This clonotype was counted a single time. CDR3 in DNA: TGTGCCAGCAGCAGCAGACAGGGTCTCACCTACGAGCAGTACTTC. The encoded protein is CASSSRQGLTYEQYF. V is TRBV6-1 and J is TRBJ2-7, with 7 positions matching TRBD1. Germline CDR1 reads MNHNS; CDR2 reads SASEGT. The CDR3 spans 15 residues. V gave up 6 bases and J gave up 2 bases; unmatched junction bases: 10.

This clonotype was observed once. The chain couples TRBV6-2 or TRBV6-3 to TRBJ1-5; no reliable D call. V lost 0 bases, J lost 2 bases, and 11 bases lay in between. CDR3 length equals 16 residues. Germline CDR1 and CDR2: MNHEY and SVGEGT. CDR3 nucleotide sequence: TGTGCCAGCAGTTACTCGTCCGGGCATGGCAATCAGCCCCAGCATTTT. Protein: CASSYSSGHGNQPQHF.

In DNA form, the CDR3 reads TGTGCCAGCAGCAACGGGGGACTGGCTAGCACAGATACGCAGTATTTT. It yields the protein CASSNGGLASTDTQYF. The chain is built from TRBV5-4 and TRBJ2-3; D is possibly TRBD2 (6 bases). Trimming took off 4 bases at V and 0 bases at J, with 15 bases between the two ends. The CDR3 loop spans 16 amino acids. Germline loops: CDR1 SGHNT, CDR2 YYREEE (reference sequence).

The chain employs TRBV19 and TRBJ1-1; D call uncertain. V lost 3 bases, J lost 5 bases, and 16 bases lay in between. CDR1 and CDR2 from the germline V gene are LNHDA and SQIVND (reference sequence). The CDR3 is made up of 15 amino acids. DNA for the CDR3: TGTGCCAGTAGTATCGAGGCTCAAATAGGGACTGAAGCTTTCTTT. Protein sequence: CASSIEAQIGTEAFF.